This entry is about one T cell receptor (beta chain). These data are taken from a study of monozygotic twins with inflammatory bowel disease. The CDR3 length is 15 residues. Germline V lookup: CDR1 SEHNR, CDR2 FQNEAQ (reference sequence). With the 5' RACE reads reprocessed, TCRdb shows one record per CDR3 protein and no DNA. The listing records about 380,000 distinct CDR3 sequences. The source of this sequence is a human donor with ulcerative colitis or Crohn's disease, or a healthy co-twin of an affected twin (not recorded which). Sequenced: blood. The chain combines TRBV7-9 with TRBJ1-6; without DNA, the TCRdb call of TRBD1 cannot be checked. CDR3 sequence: CASSTPGQKHSPLHF.